Listed below are T cell receptor beta chains from one sample, sequenced in a study of T cell changes during pregnancy in multiple sclerosis. Using immunoSEQ multiplex PCR, the repertoire was profiled, and TCRdb retains in-frame clones only, with some absent. The top ten hold 1.3% of the sample, which has 50,000 to 65,000 clones, roughly 93% seen once. The sequencing used peripheral blood, collected in the second trimester of pregnancy. Receptors originate from a female donor with multiple sclerosis, enrolled in a pregnancy study. Both conserved end residues are part of each CDR3.

CDR3 length	V gene	J gene	CDR3 protein
13	TRBV6-5	TRBJ1-1	CASSYPGTGEAFF
16	TRBV4-1	TRBJ2-5	CASSQPTANVAETQYF
12	TRBV5-4	TRBJ2-6	CASSLGVGVLTF
14	TRBV5-4	TRBJ1-1	CASSLTGVSTEAFF
14	TRBV4-1	TRBJ1-1	CASSLRDGNTEAFF
13	TRBV6-1	TRBJ1-1	CASSGVVNTEAFF
16	TRBV6-5	TRBJ1-2	CASSYWDMTDPNGYTF
13	TRBV28	TRBJ2-3	CASRDSSTDTQYF
13	TRBV5-1	TRBJ2-5	CASKGLAGETQYF
16	TRBV27	TRBJ2-1	CASSLSLESSYNEQFF
13	TRBV4-1	TRBJ1-3	CASSQDRGNTIYF
15	TRBV6-5	TRBJ1-3	CASSPGQHSGNTIYF
16	TRBV15	TRBJ2-3	CATSTGLAGTTDTQYF
14	TRBV4-3	TRBJ2-5	CASSHRQGSQTQYF
12	TRBV15	TRBJ2-1	CATSREGGEQFF
13	TRBV6-5	TRBJ1-1	CASSYPGSTEAFF
12	TRBV29-1	TRBJ1-3	CSAWTNGNTIYF
15	TRBV10-3	TRBJ1-2	CAISALQGPGYGYTF
16	TRBV5-1	TRBJ2-3	CASSLEGYSYTDTQYF
11	TRBV7-2	TRBJ2-7	CASSSAYEQYF
15	TRBV5-8	TRBJ1-4	CASSSRQGPNEKLFF
12	TRBV28	TRBJ1-1	CASSFGIPSAFF
14	TRBV7-8	TRBJ1-5	CASSSQFSNQPQHF
17	TRBV11-2	TRBJ1-3	CASSLVPRMTSGNTIYF
16	TRBV9	TRBJ2-3	CASSVATAGVTDTQYF
14	TRBV28	TRBJ1-1	CASSYSGQNTEAFF
15	TRBV19	TRBJ1-2	CASSISTGGLYGYTF
16	TRBV6-5	TRBJ1-3	CASSYSITGVGNTIYF
15	TRBV7-8	TRBJ2-7	CASSQTRAGKYEQYF
15	TRBV15	TRBJ2-5	CATSWGLAGGETQYF
15	TRBV2	TRBJ2-2	CASTRLAGNTGELFF
17	TRBV27	TRBJ2-7	CASGSWGLPLSSYEQYF
16	TRBV7-8	TRBJ2-5	CASSAPGGWGVETQYF
14	TRBV7-2	TRBJ1-1	CASTLMRANTEAFF
13	TRBV2	TRBJ2-1	CASKTDLNNEQFF
15	TRBV7-2	TRBJ2-1	CASSLAAVSYNEQFF
15	TRBV5-4	TRBJ1-1	CASSSPGQGNTEAFF
14	TRBV2	TRBJ2-7	CATTIRDISYEQYF
15	TRBV5-4	TRBJ1-2	CASSSRQGSNYGYTF
14	TRBV7-9	TRBJ2-5	CASSTKGQGETQYF
11	TRBV29-1	TRBJ1-1	CSVGGDTEAFF
14	TRBV5-1	TRBJ1-2	CASSLGGGVRGYTF
17	TRBV14	TRBJ1-5	CASSHPEKRTESQPQHF
17	TRBV2	TRBJ2-3	CASSGAGAITTTDTQYF
14	TRBV28	TRBJ1-2	CASSLTGRIYGYTF
17	TRBV4-1	TRBJ2-1	CASSHSPVLAKYNEQFF